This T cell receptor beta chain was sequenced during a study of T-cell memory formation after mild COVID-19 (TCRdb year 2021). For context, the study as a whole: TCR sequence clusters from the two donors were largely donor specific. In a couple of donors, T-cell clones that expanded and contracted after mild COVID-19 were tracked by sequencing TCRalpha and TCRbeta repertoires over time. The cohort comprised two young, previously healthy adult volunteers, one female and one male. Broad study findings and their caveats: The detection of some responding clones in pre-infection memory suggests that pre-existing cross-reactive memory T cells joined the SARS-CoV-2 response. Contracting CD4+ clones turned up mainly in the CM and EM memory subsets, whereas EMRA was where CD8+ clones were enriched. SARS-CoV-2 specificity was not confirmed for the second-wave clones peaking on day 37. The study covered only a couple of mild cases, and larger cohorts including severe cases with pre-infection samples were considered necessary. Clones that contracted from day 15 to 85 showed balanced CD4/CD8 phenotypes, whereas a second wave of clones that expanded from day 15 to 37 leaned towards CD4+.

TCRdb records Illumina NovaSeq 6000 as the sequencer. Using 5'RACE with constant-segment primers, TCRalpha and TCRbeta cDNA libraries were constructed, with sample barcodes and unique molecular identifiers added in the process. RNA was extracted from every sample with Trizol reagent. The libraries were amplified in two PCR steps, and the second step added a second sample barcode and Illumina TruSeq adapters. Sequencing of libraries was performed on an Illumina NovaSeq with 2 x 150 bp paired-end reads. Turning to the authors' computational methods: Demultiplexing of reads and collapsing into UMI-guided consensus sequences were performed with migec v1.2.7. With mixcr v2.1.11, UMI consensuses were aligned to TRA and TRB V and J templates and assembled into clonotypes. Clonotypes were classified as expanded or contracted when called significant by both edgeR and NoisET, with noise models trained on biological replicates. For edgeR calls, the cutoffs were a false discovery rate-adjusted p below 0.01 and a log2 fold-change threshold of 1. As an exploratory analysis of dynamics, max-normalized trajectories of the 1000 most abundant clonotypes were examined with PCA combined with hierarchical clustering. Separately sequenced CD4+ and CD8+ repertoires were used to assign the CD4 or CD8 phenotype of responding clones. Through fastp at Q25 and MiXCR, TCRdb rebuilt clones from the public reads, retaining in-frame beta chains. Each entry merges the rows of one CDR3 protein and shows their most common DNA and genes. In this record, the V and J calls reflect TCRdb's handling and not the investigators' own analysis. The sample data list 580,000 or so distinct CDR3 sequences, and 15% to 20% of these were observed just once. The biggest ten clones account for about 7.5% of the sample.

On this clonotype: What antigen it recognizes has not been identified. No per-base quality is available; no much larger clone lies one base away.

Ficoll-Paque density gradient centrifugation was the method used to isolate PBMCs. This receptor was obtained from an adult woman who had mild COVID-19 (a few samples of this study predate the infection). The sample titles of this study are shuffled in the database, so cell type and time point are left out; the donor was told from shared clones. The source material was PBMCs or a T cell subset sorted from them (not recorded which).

The DNA sequence is given as TGTGCCACCAGCAGAGATTCTGTCAGCCCAGCGGAGCAGTACTTC. It translates as CATSRDSVSPAEQYF. The chain uses TRBV15 and TRBJ2-7, with the D segment identity uncertain. Spanning cysteine to phenylalanine, the CDR3 consists of 15 amino acids. Only CDR3 DNA remains: 45 bases, in frame from the first base. Based on the germline V gene (reference sequence), the CDR1 and CDR2 sequences are LNHNV and YYDKDF. V is pared back by 0 bases and J by 7 bases, with 16 bases lying between the germline termini.